One sample yielded the 18 T cell receptor beta chains listed below, sequenced in a study of CD8 T cells in ankylosing spondylitis. Via MiXCR, TCRdb re-called the 5' RACE reads, giving one row per CDR3 protein. The sample has under 850,000 distinct CDR3 sequences, under 20% seen once. These receptors' targets are unknown. Study results and limitations: Among TCR beta sequences, a motif of several highly homologous variants appeared characteristic of ankylosing spondylitis blood.

The specimen sequenced was blood, either unsorted or a sorted T cell fraction (not recorded which). All receptors derive from a male donor with ankylosing spondylitis.

This clonotype was seen a handful of times. This chain joins TRBV7-2 and TRBJ2-3; TRBD2 aligns across 7 bases. The germline CDR1 and CDR2 sequences are SGHTA and FQGNSA. Trimming at V came to 6 bases and at J to 6 bases, leaving 6 bases not matched to a gene. This CDR3 comprises 13 residues. CDR3 amino acids: CASSLNSGDTQYF. The CDR3 nucleotides are TGTGCCAGCAGTCTGAATAGCGGGGATACGCAGTATTTT.

This clonotype turned up a few times. The chain employs TRBV4-3 and TRBJ2-5; TRBD2 agrees at 9 bases. The CDR3 is made up of 13 amino acids. J was trimmed by 9 bases and V by 0 bases; bases with no gene match: 2. Germline CDR1 is LGHNA and CDR2 is YSLEER. CDR3 coding DNA: TGCGCCAGCAGCCAAGATGCTAGCGGGGCCCAGTACTTC. It is translated as CASSQDASGAQYF.

This clonotype was seen only a few times. V is TRBV4-1 and J is TRBJ2-1, with 14 positions matching TRBD2. CDR3 length: 17 residues. J gave up 4 bases and V 5 bases, and 7 bases lay outside the gene matches. CDR1 is MGHRA, CDR2 YSYEKL, per germline. CDR3 nucleotide sequence: TGCGCCAGCAGCTCGGGACTAGCGGGAGCGGATTACAATGAGCAGTTCTTC. Translating gives CASSSGLAGADYNEQFF.

V is TRBV7-2 and J is TRBJ2-5; D ambiguous. The germline gives CDR1 SGHTA, CDR2 FQGNSA. CDR3 length: 13 amino acids. Deletions cut 6 bases from V and 3 bases from J, with 11 bases between. CDR3 loop: CASRAGLKETQYF. CDR3 in DNA: TGTGCCAGCAGAGCCGGCCTAAAAGAGACCCAGTACTTC.

Only a few counts were recorded for this clonotype. The V call is TRBV27, the J call TRBJ2-7, with TRBD2 matching 9 bases. The CDR3 is 14 amino acids. Trimming removed 5 bases from V and 3 bases from J; junction bases left unmatched: 5. The germline CDR1 and CDR2 sequences are MNHEY and SMNVEV (reference sequence). CDR3 protein: CASSPVTSGYEQYF. The CDR3 DNA is TGTGCCAGCAGTCCTGTGACTAGCGGCTACGAGCAGTACTTC.

The genes are TRBV27 and TRBJ2-3; 14 positions agree with TRBD2. The germline V gene encodes CDR1 MNHEY and CDR2 SMNVEV (reference sequence). The CDR3 is made up of 17 amino acids. Germline trimming cut 3 bases from V and 2 bases from J; bases unmatched to any gene: 4. CDR3 sequence reads: CASSFRLAGGTTDTQYF. The CDR3 DNA sequence: TGTGCCAGCAGTTTTAGACTAGCGGGAGGGACCACAGATACGCAGTATTTT.

There are a few counts of this clonotype. The rearrangement joins TRBV5-1 to TRBJ2-1, with TRBD1 identical over 8 bases. CDR3 length: 14 amino acids. V gave up 1 base and J gave up 9 bases; unmatched junction bases: 6. Germline values: CDR1 SGHRS, CDR2 YFSETQ. The CDR3 here is CASSLLQGASEQFF. Written as DNA, the CDR3 is TGCGCCAGCAGCTTGTTGCAGGGGGCAAGTGAGCAGTTCTTC.

This clonotype has ten or more counts. The chain links TRBV12-3 or TRBV12-4 to TRBJ1-2; tentative D call: TRBD1 (5 bases). This CDR3 comprises 12 residues. V lost 6 bases to trimming and J lost 5 bases, with 10 bases between them. Written as DNA, the CDR3 is TGTGCCAGCAGCTACTGGGGGTATGGCTACACCTTC. Residues: CASSYWGYGYTF.

This clonotype was recorded many times. The J gene is TRBJ2-2, the V gene TRBV5-1; D is unclear. Germline assignment: CDR1 SGHRS and CDR2 YFSETQ. Deletions cut 1 base from V and 1 base from J, with 8 bases between. This CDR3 is 15 amino acids long. The CDR3 DNA sequence: TGCGCCAGCAGCTTGCCCACAAAGAACACCGGGGAGCTGTTTTTT. Its translation: CASSLPTKNTGELFF.

This clonotype has only a few counts. The chain uses TRBV2 and TRBJ2-2; TRBD1 matches 7 bases. Per the germline V gene, CDR1 is SNHLY and CDR2 is FYNNEI. The CDR3 contains 14 residues. The junction had 7 bases not matched to a gene; V was cut back by 6 bases and J by 6 bases. CDR3 sequence (DNA): TGTGCCAGCAGCTTACAGACAGGGCCCGGGGAGCTGTTTTTT. Protein sequence: CASSLQTGPGELFF.

This clonotype was observed a handful of times. The chain links TRBV20-1 to TRBJ2-1, with 7 positions matching TRBD2. This CDR3 comprises 15 residues. V lost 0 bases and J lost 6; bases outside the gene matches: 8. The germline V gene has CDR1 DFQATT and CDR2 SNEGSKA (reference sequence). The CDR3 is CSARDRTTSPNEQFF. The CDR3 bases are TGCAGTGCTAGAGATAGGACGACTAGCCCCAATGAGCAGTTCTTC.

This clonotype was recorded a few times. The rearrangement uses TRBV15 and TRBJ2-7; a possible D gene is TRBD1 (6 bases). The CDR3 has 15 residues. Germline CDR1 reads LNHNV; CDR2 reads YYDKDF (reference sequence). V was pared by 3 bases and J by 0 bases, with 12 bases between. The CDR3 sequence is CATSSTGQNSYEQYF. Here the CDR3 DNA reads TGTGCCACCAGCAGCACGGGACAAAACTCCTACGAGCAGTACTTC.

The rearrangement uses TRBV19 and TRBJ2-7; TRBD1 aligns across 7 bases. The CDR3 has 13 amino acids. Germline lookup yields CDR1 LNHDA and CDR2 SQIVND (reference sequence). Germline trimming cut 1 base from V and 7 bases from J; bases unmatched to any gene: 4. The CDR3 loop reads CASSIGAGGEQYF. CDR3 in DNA: TGTGCCAGTAGTATAGGAGCAGGGGGAGAGCAGTACTTC.

Many counts were recorded for this clonotype. The chain is built from TRBV13 and TRBJ2-7; D not certain. The CDR3 has 12 amino acids. The germline V gene encodes CDR1 PRHDT and CDR2 FYEKMQ (reference sequence). V lost 6 bases and J lost 5, with 11 bases in between. CDR3 sequence (DNA): TGTGCCAGCAGTCATCACGGCGACGAGCAGTACTTC. As protein: CASSHHGDEQYF.

This chain joins TRBV10-2 and TRBJ1-5, with D possibly being TRBD1 (6 bases). The CDR3 extends over 15 amino acids. Germline lookup yields CDR1 WSHSY and CDR2 SAAADI. Between the trimmed V and J ends, which lost 8 bases and 4 bases, there was a span of 18 bases. The CDR3 region is CASDGDTYVNQPQHF. CDR3 DNA: TGCGCCAGCGACGGGGACACCTACGTAAATCAGCCCCAGCATTTT.

This clonotype has a count of ten or more. V and J are TRBV12-3 or TRBV12-4 and TRBJ2-5, with 8 bases fitting TRBD1. This CDR3 has 17 amino acids. Trimming removed 4 bases from V and 2 bases from J; junction bases left unmatched: 12. This CDR3 reads CASSSSKRQGPQETQYF. The CDR3 DNA is TGTGCCAGCAGTTCATCGAAAAGACAGGGGCCACAAGAGACCCAGTACTTC.

The rearrangement joins TRBV11-2 to TRBJ2-7; 15 bases are shared with TRBD2. Germline V gene sequence: CDR1 SGHAT, CDR2 FQNNGV. Trimming at V came to 5 bases and at J to 0 bases, leaving 8 bases not matched to a gene. CDR3 length equals 18 residues. This chain's CDR3 is CASSPGLAGGPDSYEQYF. CDR3 DNA: TGTGCCAGCAGCCCCGGACTAGCGGGAGGGCCAGACTCCTACGAGCAGTACTTC. Together with reference TRBV11-2 and TRBJ2-7, the CDR3 gives the full variable domain: EAGVAQSPRYKIIEKRQSVAFWCNPISGHATLYWYQQILGQGPKLLIQFQNNGVVDDSQLPKDRFSAERLKGVDSTLKIQPAKLEDSAVYLCASSPGLAGGPDSYEQYFGPGTRLTVT.

V and J are TRBV6-1 and TRBJ1-1; 8 nucleotides line up with TRBD1. The CDR3 has 15 residues. Per the germline V gene, CDR1 is MNHNS and CDR2 is SASEGT. Trimming took 6 bases from V and 1 from J; bases not matched to a gene: 7. Here the CDR3 DNA reads TGTGCCAGCAGACAAACCGGGACAGGGAACACTGAAGCTTTCTTT. It is translated as CASRQTGTGNTEAFF.